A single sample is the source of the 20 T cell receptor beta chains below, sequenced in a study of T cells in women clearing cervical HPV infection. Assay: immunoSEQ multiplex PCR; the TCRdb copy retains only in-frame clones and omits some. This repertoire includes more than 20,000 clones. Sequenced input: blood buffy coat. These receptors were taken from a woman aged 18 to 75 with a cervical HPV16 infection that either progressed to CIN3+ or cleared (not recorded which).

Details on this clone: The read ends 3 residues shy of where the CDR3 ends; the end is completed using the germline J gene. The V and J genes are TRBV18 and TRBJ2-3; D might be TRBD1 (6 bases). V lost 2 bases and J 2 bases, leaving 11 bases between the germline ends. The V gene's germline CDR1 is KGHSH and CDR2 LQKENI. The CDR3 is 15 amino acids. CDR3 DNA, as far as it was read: TGTGCCAGCTCACCAGGGGGCCATAACACAGATACG. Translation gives CASSPGGHNTDT. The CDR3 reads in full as CASSPGGHNTDTQYF.

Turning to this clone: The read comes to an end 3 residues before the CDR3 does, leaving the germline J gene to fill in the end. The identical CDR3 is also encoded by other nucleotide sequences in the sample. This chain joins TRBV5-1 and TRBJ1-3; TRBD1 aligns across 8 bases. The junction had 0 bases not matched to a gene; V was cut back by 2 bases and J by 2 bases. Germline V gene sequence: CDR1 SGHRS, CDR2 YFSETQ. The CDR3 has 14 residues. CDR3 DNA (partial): TGCGCCAGCAGCTTACAGGGGGCTGGAAACACC. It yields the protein CASSLQGAGNT. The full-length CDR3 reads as CASSLQGAGNTIYF.

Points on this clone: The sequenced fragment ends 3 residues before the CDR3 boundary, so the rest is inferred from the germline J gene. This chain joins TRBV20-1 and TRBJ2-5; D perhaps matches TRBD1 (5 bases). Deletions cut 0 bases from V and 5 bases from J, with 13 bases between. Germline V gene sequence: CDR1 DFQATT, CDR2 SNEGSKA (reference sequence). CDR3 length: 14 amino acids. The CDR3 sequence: CSARDVPPGETQYF. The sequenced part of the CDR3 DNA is TGCAGTGCTAGAGATGTTCCCCCAGGGGAGACC.

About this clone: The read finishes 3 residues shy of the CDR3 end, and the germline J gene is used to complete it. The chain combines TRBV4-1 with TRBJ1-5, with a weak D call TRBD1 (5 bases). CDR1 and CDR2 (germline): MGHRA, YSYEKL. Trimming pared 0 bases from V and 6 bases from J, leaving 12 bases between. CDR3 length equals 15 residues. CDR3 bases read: TGCGCCAGCAGCCAAGAGAGGCAGGGCACTCAGCCC. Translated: CASSQERQGTQP. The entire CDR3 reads CASSQERQGTQPQHF.

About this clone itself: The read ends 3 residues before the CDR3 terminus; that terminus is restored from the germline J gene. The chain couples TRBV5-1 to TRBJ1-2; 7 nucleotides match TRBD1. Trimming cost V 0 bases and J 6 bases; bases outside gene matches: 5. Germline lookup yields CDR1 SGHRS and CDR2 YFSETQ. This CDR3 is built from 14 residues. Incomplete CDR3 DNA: TGCGCCAGCAGCTTGGAGGGGCAGGGGGATGGC. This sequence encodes CASSLEGQGDG. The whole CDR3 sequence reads CASSLEGQGDGYTF.

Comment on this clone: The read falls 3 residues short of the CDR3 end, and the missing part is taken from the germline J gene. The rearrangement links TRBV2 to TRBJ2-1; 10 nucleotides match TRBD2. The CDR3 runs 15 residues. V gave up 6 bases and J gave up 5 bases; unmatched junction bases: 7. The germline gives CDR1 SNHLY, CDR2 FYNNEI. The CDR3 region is CASRPTSGVNNEQFF. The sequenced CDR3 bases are TGTGCCAGCAGACCAACTAGCGGGGTCAACAATGAG. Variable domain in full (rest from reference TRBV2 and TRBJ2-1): EPEVTQTPSHQVTQMGQEVILRCVPISNHLYFYWYRQILGQKVEFLVSFYNNEISEKSEIFDDQFSVERPDGSNFTLKIRSTKLEDSAMYFCASRPTSGVNNEQFFGPGTRLTVL.

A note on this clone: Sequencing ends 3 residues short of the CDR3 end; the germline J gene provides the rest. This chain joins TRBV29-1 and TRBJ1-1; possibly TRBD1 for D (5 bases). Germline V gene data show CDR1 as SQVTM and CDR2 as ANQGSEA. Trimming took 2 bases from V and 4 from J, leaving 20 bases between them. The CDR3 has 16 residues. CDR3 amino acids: CSVEILRGLRSTEAFF. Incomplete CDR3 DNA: TGCAGCGTTGAAATTTTAAGGGGATTAAGATCCACTGAA.

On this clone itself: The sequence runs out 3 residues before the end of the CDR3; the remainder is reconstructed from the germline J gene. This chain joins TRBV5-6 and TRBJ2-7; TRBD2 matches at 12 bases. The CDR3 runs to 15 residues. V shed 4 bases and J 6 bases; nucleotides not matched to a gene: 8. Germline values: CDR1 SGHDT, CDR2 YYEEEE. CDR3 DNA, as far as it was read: TGTGCCAGCAGCCCCGGACTAGCGGGACGGGGCGAG. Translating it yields CASSPGLAGRGE. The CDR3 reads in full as CASSPGLAGRGEQYF.

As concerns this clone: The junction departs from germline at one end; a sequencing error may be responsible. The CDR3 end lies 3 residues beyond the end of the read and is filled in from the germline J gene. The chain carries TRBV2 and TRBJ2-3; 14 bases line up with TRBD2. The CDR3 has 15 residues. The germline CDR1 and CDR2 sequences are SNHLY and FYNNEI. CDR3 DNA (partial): TGTGCCAGCAGTGAGGGACTAGCGGGGGCAGAGACG. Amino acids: CASSEGLAGAET. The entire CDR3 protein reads CASSEGLAGAETQYF.

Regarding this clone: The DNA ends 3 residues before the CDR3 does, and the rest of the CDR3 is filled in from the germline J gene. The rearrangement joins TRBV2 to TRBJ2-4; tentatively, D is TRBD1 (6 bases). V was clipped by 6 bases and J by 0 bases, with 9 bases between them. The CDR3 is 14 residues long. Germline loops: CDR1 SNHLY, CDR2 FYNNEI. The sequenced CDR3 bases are TGTGCCAGCAGCGAGGACAGAGCCAAAAACATT. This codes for CASSEDRAKNI. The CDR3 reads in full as CASSEDRAKNIQYF.

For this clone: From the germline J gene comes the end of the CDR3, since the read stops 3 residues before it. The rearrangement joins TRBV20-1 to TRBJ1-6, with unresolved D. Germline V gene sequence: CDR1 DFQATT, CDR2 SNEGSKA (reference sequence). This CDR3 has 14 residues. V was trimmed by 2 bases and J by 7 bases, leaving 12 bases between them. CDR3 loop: CSARIGSGNSPLHF. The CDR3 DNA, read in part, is TGCAGTGCTAGAATCGGAAGCGGGAATTCACCC.

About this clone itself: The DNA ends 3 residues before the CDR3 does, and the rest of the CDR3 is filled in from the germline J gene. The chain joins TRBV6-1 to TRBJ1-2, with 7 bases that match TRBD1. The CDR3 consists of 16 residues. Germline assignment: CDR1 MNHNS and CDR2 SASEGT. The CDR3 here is CASSALTRTGYNDYTF. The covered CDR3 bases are TGTGCCAGCAGTGCACTCACGAGGACAGGTTACAATGAC.

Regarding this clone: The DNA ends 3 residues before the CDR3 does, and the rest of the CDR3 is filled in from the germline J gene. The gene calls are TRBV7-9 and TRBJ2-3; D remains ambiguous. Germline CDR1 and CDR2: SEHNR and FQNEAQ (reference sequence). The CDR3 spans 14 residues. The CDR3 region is CASSLAAGQETQYF. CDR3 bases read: TGTGCCAGCAGCTTAGCGGCAGGCCAAGAGACG.

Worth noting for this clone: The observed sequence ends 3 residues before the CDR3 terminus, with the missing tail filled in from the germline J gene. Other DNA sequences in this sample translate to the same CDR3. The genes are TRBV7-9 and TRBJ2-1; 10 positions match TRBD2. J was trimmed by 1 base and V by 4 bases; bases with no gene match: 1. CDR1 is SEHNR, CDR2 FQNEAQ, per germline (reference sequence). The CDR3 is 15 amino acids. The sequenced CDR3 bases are TGTGCCAGCAGCTCGGGACTAGCGTCCTACAATGAG. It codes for CASSSGLASYNE. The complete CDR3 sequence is CASSSGLASYNEQFF.

CDR3 bases read: TGTGCCAGCAGCCAGCAGGGGGGTGGCACTGAA. Protein sequence: CASSQQGGGTE. The whole CDR3 region reads CASSQQGGGTEAFF. The chain recombines TRBV7-3 with TRBJ1-1; 7 bases are shared with TRBD1. The sequence runs out 3 residues before the end of the CDR3; the remainder is reconstructed from the germline J gene. CDR1 and CDR2 (germline): SGHTA, FQGTGA. With V trimmed by 5 bases and J by 4 bases, 7 bases remained unmatched. The CDR3 is 14 residues long.

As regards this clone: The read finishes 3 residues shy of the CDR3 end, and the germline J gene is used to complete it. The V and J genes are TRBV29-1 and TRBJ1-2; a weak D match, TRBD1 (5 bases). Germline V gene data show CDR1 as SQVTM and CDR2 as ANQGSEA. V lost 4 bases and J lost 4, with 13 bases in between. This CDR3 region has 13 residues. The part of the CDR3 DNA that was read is TGCAGCGTTGGAGGATCAGGGCTCTATGGC. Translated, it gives CSVGGSGLYG. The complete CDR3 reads CSVGGSGLYGYTF.

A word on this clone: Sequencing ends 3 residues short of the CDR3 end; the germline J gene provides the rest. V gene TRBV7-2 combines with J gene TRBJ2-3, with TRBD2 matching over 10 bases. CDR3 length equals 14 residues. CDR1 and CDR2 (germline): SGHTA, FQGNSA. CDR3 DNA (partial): TGTGCCAGCAGCCCCAGCGGGGGGGCCACCACG. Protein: CASSPSGGATT. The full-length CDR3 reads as CASSPSGGATTQYF.

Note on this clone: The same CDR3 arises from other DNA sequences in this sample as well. The part of the CDR3 DNA that was read is TGTGCCAGTAGTACCCGGACAGGGGACACAGATACG. Amino acid sequence: CASSTRTGDTDT. From start to end, the CDR3 is CASSTRTGDTDTQYF. The chain is built from TRBV19 and TRBJ2-3; the match to TRBD1 covers 9 bases. The CDR3 is cut off 3 residues early in the read; its end comes from the germline J gene. The germline gives CDR1 LNHDA, CDR2 SQIVND (reference sequence). There are 15 residues in the CDR3. With V trimmed by 4 bases and J by 2 bases, 4 bases remained unmatched.

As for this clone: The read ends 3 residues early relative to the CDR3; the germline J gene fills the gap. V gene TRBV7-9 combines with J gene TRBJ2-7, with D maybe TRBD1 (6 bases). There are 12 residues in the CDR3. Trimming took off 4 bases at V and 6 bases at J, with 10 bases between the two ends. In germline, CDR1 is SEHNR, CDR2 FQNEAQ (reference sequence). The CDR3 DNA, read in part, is TGTGCCAGCAGCTCAGTGGGGGCCGAG. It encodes CASSSVGAE. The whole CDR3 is CASSSVGAEQYF.

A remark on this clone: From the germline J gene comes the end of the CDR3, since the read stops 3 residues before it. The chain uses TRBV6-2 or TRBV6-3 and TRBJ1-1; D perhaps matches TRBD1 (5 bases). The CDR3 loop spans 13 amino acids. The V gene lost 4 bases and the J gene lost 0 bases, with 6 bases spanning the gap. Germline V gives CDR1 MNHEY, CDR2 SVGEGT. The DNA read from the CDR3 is TGTGCCAGCAGTTTGACAGTGAACACTGAA. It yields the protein CASSLTVNTE. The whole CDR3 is CASSLTVNTEAFF.